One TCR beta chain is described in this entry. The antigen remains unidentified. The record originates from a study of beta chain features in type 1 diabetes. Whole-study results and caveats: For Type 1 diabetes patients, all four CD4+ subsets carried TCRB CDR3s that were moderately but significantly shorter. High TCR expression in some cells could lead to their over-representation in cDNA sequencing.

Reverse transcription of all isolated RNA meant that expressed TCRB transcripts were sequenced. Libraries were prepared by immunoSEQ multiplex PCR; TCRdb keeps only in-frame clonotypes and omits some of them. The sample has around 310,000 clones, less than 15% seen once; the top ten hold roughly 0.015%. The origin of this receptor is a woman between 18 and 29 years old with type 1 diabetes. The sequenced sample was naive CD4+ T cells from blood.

In DNA, the CDR3 is TGCGCCAGCAGCGCCGGACAGGGTCTCGACAATGAGCAGTTCTTC. The encoded protein is CASSAGQGLDNEQFF. The rearrangement links TRBV5-1 to TRBJ2-1; 8 nucleotides match TRBD1. The CDR3 has 15 residues. J lost 5 bases, V lost 4 bases, and 8 bases had no gene match. CDR1 SGHRS and CDR2 YFSETQ come from the germline V gene.